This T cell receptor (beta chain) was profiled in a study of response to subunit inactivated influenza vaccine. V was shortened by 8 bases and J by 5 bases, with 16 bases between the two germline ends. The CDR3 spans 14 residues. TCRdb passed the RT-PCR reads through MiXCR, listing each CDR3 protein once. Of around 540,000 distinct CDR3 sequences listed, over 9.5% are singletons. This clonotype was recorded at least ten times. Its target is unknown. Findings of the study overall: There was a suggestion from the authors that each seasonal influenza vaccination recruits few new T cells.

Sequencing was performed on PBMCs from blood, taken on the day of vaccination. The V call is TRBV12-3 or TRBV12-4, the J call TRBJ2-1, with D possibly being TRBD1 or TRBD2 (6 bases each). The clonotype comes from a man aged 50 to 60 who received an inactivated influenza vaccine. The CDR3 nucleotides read TGTGCCAGCTCCCCTTGGGGGGCAGACAATGAGCAGTTCTTC. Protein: CASSPWGADNEQFF.